This T cell receptor beta chain is drawn from a study of tumor-infiltrating lymphocytes in primary liver carcinoma. The input was around 0.5 ug total RNA; TCR beta cDNA was made from it with a constant-region primer. Slightly modified ARM-PCR with three nested multiplex PCR rounds yielded TCR beta libraries. TRBV1-TRBV30 forward and Cbeta reverse primers drove the first two approximately 10-cycle rounds. TCRdb re-analysed the multiplex PCR reads in MiXCR, keeping a single row per CDR3 protein. The data show 300,000 to 400,000 distinct CDR3 sequences, approximately 65% seen once. Unsorted whole blood yielded blood RNA, and germline DNA was extracted as well. The CDR3 contains 14 residues. Trimming took off 1 base at V and 2 bases at J, with 8 bases between the two ends. Germline-derived CDR1 and CDR2 are GTSNPN and SVGIG (reference sequence). Findings of the study overall: A significantly higher top-250-clone fraction was found in tumors than in blood (p = 0.039).

This clonotype was counted a few times. Its antigen is unknown. Sequencing was performed on peripheral blood. The TCR originated in a man aged 40-49 years with primary liver carcinoma and hepatitis B virus infection. This chain joins TRBV30 and TRBJ1-4; D remains unclear. The CDR3 DNA reads as TGTGCCTGGAGTGGCCGGGGTACTAATGAAAAACTGTTTTTT. Its translation: CAWSGRGTNEKLFF.